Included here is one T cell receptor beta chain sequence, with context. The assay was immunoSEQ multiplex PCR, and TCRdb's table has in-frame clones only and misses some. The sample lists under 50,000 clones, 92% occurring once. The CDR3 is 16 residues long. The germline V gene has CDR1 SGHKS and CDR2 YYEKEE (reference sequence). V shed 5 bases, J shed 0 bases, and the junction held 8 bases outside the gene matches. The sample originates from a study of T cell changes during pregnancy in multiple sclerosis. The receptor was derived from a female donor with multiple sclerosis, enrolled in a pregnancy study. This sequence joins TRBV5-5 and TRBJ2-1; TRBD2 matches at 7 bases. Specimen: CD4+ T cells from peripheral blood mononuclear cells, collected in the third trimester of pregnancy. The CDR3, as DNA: TGTGCCAGCAGTCTTAGCGGGCCCAGCTCCTACAATGAGCAGTTCTTC. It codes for CASSLSGPSSYNEQFF.